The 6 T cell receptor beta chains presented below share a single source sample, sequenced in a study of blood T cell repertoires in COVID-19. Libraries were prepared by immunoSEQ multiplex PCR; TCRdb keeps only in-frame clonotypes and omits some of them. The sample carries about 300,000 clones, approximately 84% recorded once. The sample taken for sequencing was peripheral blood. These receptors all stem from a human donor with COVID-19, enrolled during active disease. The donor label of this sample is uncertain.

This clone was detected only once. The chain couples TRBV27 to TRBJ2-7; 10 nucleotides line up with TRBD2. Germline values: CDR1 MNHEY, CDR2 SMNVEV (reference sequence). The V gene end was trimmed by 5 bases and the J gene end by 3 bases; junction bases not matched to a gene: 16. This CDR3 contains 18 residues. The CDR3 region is CASSPGRVASGSFYEQYF. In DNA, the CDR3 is TGTGCCAGCAGTCCAGGGAGGGTGGCTAGCGGGAGTTTCTACGAGCAGTACTTC.

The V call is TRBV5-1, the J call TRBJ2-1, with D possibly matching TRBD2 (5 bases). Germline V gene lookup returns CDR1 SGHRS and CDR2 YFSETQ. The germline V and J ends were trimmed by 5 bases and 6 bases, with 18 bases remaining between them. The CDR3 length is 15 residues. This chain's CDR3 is CASRPLKGEINEQFF. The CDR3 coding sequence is TGCGCCAGCAGACCGCTTAAGGGAGAGATCAATGAGCAGTTCTTC.

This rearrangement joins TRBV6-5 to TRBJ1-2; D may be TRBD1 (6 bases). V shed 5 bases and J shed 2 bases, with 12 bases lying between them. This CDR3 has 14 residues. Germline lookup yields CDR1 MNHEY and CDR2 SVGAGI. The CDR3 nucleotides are TGTGCCAGCAGTCGGGACACCTTAAACTATGGCTACACCTTC. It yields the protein CASSRDTLNYGYTF.

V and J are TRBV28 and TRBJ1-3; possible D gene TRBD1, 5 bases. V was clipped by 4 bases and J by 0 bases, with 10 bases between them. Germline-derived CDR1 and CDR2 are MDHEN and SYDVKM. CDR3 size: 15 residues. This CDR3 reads CASSSGQVSGNTIYF. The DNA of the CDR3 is TGTGCCAGCAGTTCTGGACAAGTCTCTGGAAACACCATATATTTT. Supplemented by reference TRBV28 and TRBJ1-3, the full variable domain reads DVKVTQSSRYLVKRTGEKVFLECVQDMDHENMFWYRQDPGLGLRLIYFSYDVKMKEKGDIPEGYSVSREKKERFSLILESASTNQTSMYLCASSSGQVSGNTIYFGEGSWLTVV.

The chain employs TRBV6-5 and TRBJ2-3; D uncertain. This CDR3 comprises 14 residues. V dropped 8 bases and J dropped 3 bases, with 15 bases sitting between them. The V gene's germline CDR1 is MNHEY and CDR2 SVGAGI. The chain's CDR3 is CASSQTPRTDTQYF. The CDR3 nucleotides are TGTGCCAGCTCTCAGACTCCCCGTACAGATACGCAGTATTTT.

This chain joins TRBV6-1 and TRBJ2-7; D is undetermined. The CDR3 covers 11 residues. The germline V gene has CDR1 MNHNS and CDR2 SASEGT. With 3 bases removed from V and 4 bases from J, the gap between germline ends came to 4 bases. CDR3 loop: CASSDQYEQYF. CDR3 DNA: TGTGCCAGCAGTGATCAATACGAGCAGTACTTC.